This TCR beta chain was sequenced during a study of blood T cell repertoires in COVID-19. The method was immunoSEQ multiplex PCR; TCRdb's version includes in-frame clones alone and lacks a portion of them. Of 200,000 to 250,000 clones detected, 65% to 90% appear once; the ten largest clones hold approximately 4.8%. Note on this clone: The same CDR3 arises from other DNA sequences in this sample as well.

Trimming removed 6 bases from V and 0 bases from J, with 8 bases in between. The CDR3 spans 13 residues. Germline CDR1 WSHSY, CDR2 SAAADI. The chain has TRBV10-2 and TRBJ1-1, with D maybe TRBD1 (6 bases). Sequencing input: peripheral blood. The source of this sequence is a woman aged 65 to 85 with acute or convalescent COVID-19. This CDR3 reads CASRDSMNTEAFF. CDR3 coding DNA: TGCGCCAGCAGGGACAGTATGAACACTGAAGCTTTCTTT.